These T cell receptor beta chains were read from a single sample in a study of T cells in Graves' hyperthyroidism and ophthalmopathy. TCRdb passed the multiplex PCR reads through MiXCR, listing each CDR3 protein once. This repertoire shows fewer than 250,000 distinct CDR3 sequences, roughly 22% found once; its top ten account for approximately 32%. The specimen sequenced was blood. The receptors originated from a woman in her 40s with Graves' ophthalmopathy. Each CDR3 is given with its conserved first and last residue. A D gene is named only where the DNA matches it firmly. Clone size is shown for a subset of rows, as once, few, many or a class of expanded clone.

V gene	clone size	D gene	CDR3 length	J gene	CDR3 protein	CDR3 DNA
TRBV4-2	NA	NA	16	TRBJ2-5	CASSQEAASMEETQYF	TGTGCCAGCAGCCAAGAGGCTGCTAGCATGGAGGAGACCCAGTACTTC
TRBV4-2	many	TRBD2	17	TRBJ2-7	CASSSGVGRAGSYEQYF	TGTGCCAGCAGCAGCGGGGTGGGGCGGGCTGGCTCCTACGAGCAGTACTTC
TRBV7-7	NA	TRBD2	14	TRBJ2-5	CASSLLKGGETQYF	TGTGCTAGCAGCTTACTGAAGGGAGGGGAGACCCAGTACTTC
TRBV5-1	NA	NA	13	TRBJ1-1	CASRQQENTEAFF	TGCGCCAGCAGACAACAAGAGAACACTGAAGCTTTCTTT
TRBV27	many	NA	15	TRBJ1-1	CASSSIMASSGEAFF	TGTGCCAGCAGTTCCATAATGGCGTCGTCCGGTGAAGCTTTCTTT
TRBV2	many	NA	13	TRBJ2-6	CASSENGANVLTF	TGTGCCAGCAGTGAGAATGGGGCCAACGTCCTGACTTTC
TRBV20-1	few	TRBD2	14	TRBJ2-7	CSARGLAGVFEQYF	TGCAGTGCTAGAGGACTAGCGGGAGTGTTTGAGCAGTACTTC
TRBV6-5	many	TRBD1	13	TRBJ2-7	CAIWDSFSYEQYF	TGTGCCATTTGGGACAGCTTTTCCTACGAGCAGTACTTC
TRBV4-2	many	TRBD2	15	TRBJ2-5	CASSQDTSGQETQYF	TGTGCCAGCAGCCAAGATACTAGCGGCCAAGAGACCCAGTACTTC
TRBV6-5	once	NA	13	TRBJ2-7	CASSYSRDYEQYF	TGTGCCAGCAGTTACTCCCGGGACTACGAGCAGTACTTC
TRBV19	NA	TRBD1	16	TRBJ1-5	CASSIGIGQGNQPQHF	TGTGCCAGTAGTATAGGGATCGGACAGGGGAATCAGCCCCAGCATTTT
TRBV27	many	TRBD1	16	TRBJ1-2	CASSLGVDRGHRGYTF	TGTGCCAGCAGTTTAGGGGTGGACAGGGGGCACCGTGGCTACACCTTC
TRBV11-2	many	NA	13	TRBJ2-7	CASSSLQGWEQYF	TGTGCCAGCAGCTCTCTCCAGGGGTGGGAGCAGTACTTC
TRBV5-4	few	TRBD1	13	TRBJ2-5	CASRGTVKETQYF	TGTGCCAGCAGGGGGACAGTTAAAGAGACCCAGTACTTC
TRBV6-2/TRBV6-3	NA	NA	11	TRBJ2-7	CASNYGTQQYF	TGTGCCAGCAATTACGGTACCCAGCAGTACTTC
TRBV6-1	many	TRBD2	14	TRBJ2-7	CASEGEGGSDEQYF	TGTGCCAGTGAGGGAGAGGGCGGGAGTGACGAGCAGTACTTC
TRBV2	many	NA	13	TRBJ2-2	CASRASPSGELFF	TGTGCCAGCAGGGCCTCGCCTTCGGGGGAGCTGTTTTTT
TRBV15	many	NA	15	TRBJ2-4	CATSVDKGTKNIQYF	TGTGCCACCAGCGTGGACAAAGGGACCAAAAACATTCAGTACTTC
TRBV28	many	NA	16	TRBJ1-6	CASSPISSSGYSPLHF	TGTGCCAGCAGTCCCATCTCGTCATCGGGGTATTCACCCCTCCACTTT
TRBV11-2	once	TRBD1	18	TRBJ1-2	CASSLFGRGQALNYGYTF	TGTGCCAGCAGCTTATTTGGTCGCGGACAGGCCCTCAACTATGGCTACACCTTC
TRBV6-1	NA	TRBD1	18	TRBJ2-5	CASSANRAGTGIEETQYF	TGTGCCAGCAGTGCGAATCGAGCCGGGACAGGAATTGAGGAGACCCAGTACTTC
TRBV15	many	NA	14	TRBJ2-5	CATSRGNPSETQYF	TGTGCCACCAGCAGAGGAAATCCATCAGAGACCCAGTACTTC
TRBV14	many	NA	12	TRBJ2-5	CASSQVRETQYF	TGTGCCAGCAGCCAAGTAAGAGAGACCCAGTACTTC
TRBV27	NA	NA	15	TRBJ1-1	CASSLTGWDGKKAFF	TGTGCCAGCAGCCTAACAGGGTGGGACGGTAAAAAAGCTTTCTTT
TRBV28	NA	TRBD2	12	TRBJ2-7	CASKGLVSEQYF	TGTGCCAGCAAGGGACTAGTCTCCGAGCAGTACTTC
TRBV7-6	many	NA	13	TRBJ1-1	CASSSGLGTEAFF	TGTGCCAGCAGCTCCGGACTCGGGACTGAAGCTTTCTTT
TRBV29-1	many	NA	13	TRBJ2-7	CSVGQINSYEQYF	TGCAGCGTTGGACAGATTAACTCCTACGAGCAGTACTTC
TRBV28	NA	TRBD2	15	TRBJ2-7	CAGRKAGGSYYEQYF	TGTGCCGGCCGTAAAGCGGGAGGCTCCTACTACGAGCAGTACTTC
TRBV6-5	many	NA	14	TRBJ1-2	CACPNTGTAYGYTF	TGTGCCTGCCCGAATACCGGGACGGCCTATGGCTACACCTTC
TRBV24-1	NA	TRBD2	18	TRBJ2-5	CATSDAGLAGDLQETQYF	TGTGCCACCAGTGACGCCGGACTAGCGGGGGACTTACAAGAGACCCAGTACTTC
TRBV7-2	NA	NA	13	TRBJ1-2	CASSSTAAGGYTF	TGTGCCAGCAGCTCCACCGCGGCAGGTGGCTACACCTTC
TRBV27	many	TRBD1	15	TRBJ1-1	CASSFSTGLNTEAFF	TGTGCCAGCAGTTTTTCGACAGGGTTGAACACTGAAGCTTTCTTT
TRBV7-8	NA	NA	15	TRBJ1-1	CASSTELQGNTEAFF	TGTGCCAGCAGCACCGAGCTACAGGGGAACACTGAAGCTTTCTTT
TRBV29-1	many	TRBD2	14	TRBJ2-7	CSVTGLALSYEQYF	TGCAGCGTCACAGGACTAGCGTTATCCTACGAGCAGTACTTC
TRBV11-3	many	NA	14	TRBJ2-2	CASSHSGNTGELFF	TGTGCCAGCAGCCACAGCGGGAACACCGGGGAGCTGTTTTTT
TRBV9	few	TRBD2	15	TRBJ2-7	CASSPAGGNPYEQYF	TGTGCCAGCAGCCCCGCGGGAGGGAACCCCTACGAGCAGTACTTC
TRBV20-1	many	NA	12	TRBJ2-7	CSARRPPYEQYF	TGCAGTGCTAGAAGGCCCCCATACGAGCAGTACTTC